This entry describes one T cell receptor (beta chain). The data were obtained in a study of blood T cell repertoires in COVID-19. V lost 3 bases and J lost 0; bases outside the gene matches: 5. CDR1 is KGHDR, CDR2 SFDVKD, per germline. This CDR3 has 16 amino acids. Measured with immunoSEQ multiplex PCR; TCRdb has only the in-frame clones, and not every one. The top ten hold 2.5% to 3% of the sample, which has around 300,000 clones, 86% seen once. This rearrangement joins TRBV24-1 to TRBJ2-3, with TRBD2 matching over 7 bases. The sample taken for sequencing was peripheral blood. The clonotype originates from a woman aged 25 to 39 with active or convalescent COVID-19. The CDR3 coding sequence is TGTGCCACCAGTGATCTAAGCGGGACTAGCACAGATACGCAGTATTTT. Translating gives CATSDLSGTSTDTQYF.